These 10 T cell receptor beta chains came from one sample sequenced in a study of blood T cell repertoires in COVID-19. Sequencing was performed with immunoSEQ multiplex PCR; in TCRdb, only in-frame clones are kept and a portion is missing. The table has some 200,000 clones, around 94% seen once; the top ten hold about 0.76%. Sequences were obtained from peripheral blood. Receptors were obtained from a young man with COVID-19, enrolled during active disease.

This chain links TRBV5-4 with TRBJ2-3; 8 nucleotides agree with TRBD1. Trimming at V came to 1 base and at J to 2 bases, leaving 3 bases not matched to a gene. The CDR3 loop spans 15 amino acids. Germline V gives CDR1 SGHNT, CDR2 YYREEE (reference sequence). The CDR3, as DNA: TGTGCCAGCAGCTTGATGGACAGGGCCACAGATACGCAGTATTTT. Residues: CASSLMDRATDTQYF.

In this sample, this clone turned up once. The chain links TRBV7-9 to TRBJ1-2, with 7 bases matching TRBD1. The CDR3 is 13 amino acids. The ends lost 4 bases at V and 7 bases at J; junction bases unmatched: 6. CDR1 is SEHNR, CDR2 FQNEAQ, per germline (reference sequence). The CDR3 sequence is CASSSTGRSGYTF. CDR3 in DNA: TGTGCCAGCAGCTCGACAGGGCGTAGTGGCTACACCTTC.

V gene TRBV30 combines with J gene TRBJ1-5; D is perhaps TRBD1 (5 bases). Trimming left V 0 bases short and J 7 bases short, with 10 bases between. The CDR3 has 13 amino acids. Germline CDR1 and CDR2: GTSNPN and SVGIG (reference sequence). Written as DNA, the CDR3 is TGTGCCTGGAGTGTGGAGGGGAGCCAGCCCCAGCATTTT. Its translation: CAWSVEGSQPQHF. The whole variable domain, filled in from reference TRBV30 and TRBJ1-5, reads SQTIHQWPATLVQPVGSPLSLECTVEGTSNPNLYWYRQAAGRGLQLLFYSVGIGQISSEVPQNLSASRPQDRQFILSSKKLLLSDSGFYLCAWSVEGSQPQHFGDGTRLSIL.

In nucleotides, the CDR3 is TGTGCCAGCAGCCCCCGGGACAACAATCAGCCCCAGCATTTT. Translating gives CASSPRDNNQPQHF. J is TRBJ1-5 and V is TRBV7-2; tentative D call: TRBD1 (6 bases). Deletions cut 5 bases from V and 3 bases from J, with 11 bases between. CDR1 is SGHTA and CDR2 is FQGNSA in the germline V gene. CDR3 size: 14 residues.

The chain has TRBV6-2 or TRBV6-3 and TRBJ1-2; 8 positions agree with TRBD1. The CDR3 sequence is 15 residues long. V lost 5 bases to trimming and J lost 4 bases; unmatched junction nucleotides: 9. The germline CDR1 and CDR2 sequences are MNHEY and SVGEGT. CDR3 coding DNA: TGTGCCAGCAGTCCCTCCAGGGGGCTTCTCTATGGCTACACCTTC. Its protein product is CASSPSRGLLYGYTF.

This chain links TRBV5-5 with TRBJ2-7, with D maybe TRBD2 (6 bases). CDR3 size: 14 residues. V shed 4 bases and J shed 5 bases, with 16 bases lying between them. Germline V gives CDR1 SGHKS, CDR2 YYEKEE (reference sequence). Here the CDR3 DNA reads TGTGCCAGCAGCCCTGGAGGGATCCGGGACGAGCAGTACTTC. Translating it yields CASSPGGIRDEQYF. Based on the CDR3 plus reference TRBV5-5 and TRBJ2-7, the full variable domain is DAGVTQSPTHLIKTRGQQVTLRCSPISGHKSVSWYQQVLGQGPQFIFQYYEKEERGRGNFPDRFSARQFPNYSSELNVNALLLGDSALYLCASSPGGIRDEQYFGPGTRLTVT.

This clone was recorded a few times. The rearrangement links TRBV7-3 to TRBJ1-6; D is undetermined. This CDR3 contains 15 residues. The V end lost 5 bases, the J end lost 12 bases, and 20 bases lay between the germline ends. CDR1 is SGHTA, CDR2 FQGTGA, per germline. The CDR3 DNA is TGTGCCAGCAGCGCCCCATTGGAGGGCTTTATACCCCTCCACTTT. It encodes CASSAPLEGFIPLHF.

The CDR3 here is CASSLVQGRPMGGELFF. The CDR3 region has the DNA TGCGCCAGCAGCTTGGTACAGGGGCGCCCCATGGGCGGGGAGCTGTTTTTT. The chain has TRBV5-1 and TRBJ2-2; TRBD1 agrees at 7 bases. Germline CDR1 reads SGHRS; CDR2 reads YFSETQ. CDR3 length: 17 amino acids. V lost 0 bases to trimming and J lost 7 bases; unmatched junction nucleotides: 12. Using reference TRBV5-1 and TRBJ2-2 for the parts outside the CDR3, the full variable domain is KAGVTQTPRYLIKTRGQQVTLSCSPISGHRSVSWYQQTPGQGLQFLFEYFSETQRNKGNFPGRFSGRQFSNSRSEMNVSTLELGDSALYLCASSLVQGRPMGGELFFGEGSRLTVL.

This clone has just a few counts. The rearrangement links TRBV19 to TRBJ1-4; D call uncertain. The CDR3 consists of 12 residues. Germline CDR1 LNHDA, CDR2 SQIVND (reference sequence). V was trimmed by 7 bases and J by 0 bases, leaving 3 bases between them. CDR3 in DNA: TGTGCCAGTATCGCAACTAATGAAAAACTGTTTTTT. As protein: CASIATNEKLFF.

V is TRBV6-5 and J is TRBJ1-5; D is unresolved. The CDR3 loop spans 15 amino acids. Germline V gene sequence: CDR1 MNHEY, CDR2 SVGAGI. Deletions cut 6 bases from V and 0 bases from J, with 12 bases between. This chain's CDR3 is CASRLDGNSNQPQHF. CDR3 nucleotide sequence: TGTGCCAGCAGACTAGACGGCAATAGCAATCAGCCCCAGCATTTT.